This T cell receptor (beta chain) was documented in a study of blood T cells in healthy people across ages. Using a J-beta primer mix together with a sample-barcoded 5' primer, a second PCR was run for about 7 to 12 cycles. TCRdb itself ran the 5' RACE reads through MiXCR, one entry per CDR3 protein. The data contain about 1.6 million distinct CDR3 sequences, roughly 30% of them singletons. The TCR was taken from a woman in her 30s in good health. Source material: blood.

CDR3 nucleotides: TGTGCCAGCAGTGAATGGGGAGGACAGCCCCTGTTTTTT. As protein: CASSEWGGQPLFF. The J gene is TRBJ1-4, the V gene TRBV25-1, with D possibly TRBD1 on 6 matching bases. The CDR3 contains 13 residues. V lost 1 base, J lost 14 bases, and 14 bases lay in between. The germline V gene has CDR1 MGHDK and CDR2 SYGVNS. Variable domain in full (rest from reference TRBV25-1 and TRBJ1-4): EADIYQTPRYLVIGTGKKITLECSQTMGHDKMYWYQQDPGMELHLIHYSYGVNSTEKGDLSSESTVSRIRTEHFPLTLESARPSHTSQYLCASSEWGGQPLFFGSGTQLSVL.